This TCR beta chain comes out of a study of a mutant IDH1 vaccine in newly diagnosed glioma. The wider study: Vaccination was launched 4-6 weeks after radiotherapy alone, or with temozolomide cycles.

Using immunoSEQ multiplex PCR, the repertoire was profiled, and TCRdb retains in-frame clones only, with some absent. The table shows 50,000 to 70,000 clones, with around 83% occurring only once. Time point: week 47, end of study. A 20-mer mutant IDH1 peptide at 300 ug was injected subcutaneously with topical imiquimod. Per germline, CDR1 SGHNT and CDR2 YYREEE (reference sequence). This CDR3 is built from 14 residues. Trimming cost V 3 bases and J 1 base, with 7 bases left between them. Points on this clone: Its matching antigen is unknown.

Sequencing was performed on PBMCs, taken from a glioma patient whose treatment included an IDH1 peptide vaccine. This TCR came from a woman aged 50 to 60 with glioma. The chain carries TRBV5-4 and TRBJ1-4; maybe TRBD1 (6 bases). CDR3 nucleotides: TGTGCCAGCAGCTCACAGGGAACTAATGAAAAACTGTTTTTT. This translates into CASSSQGTNEKLFF.